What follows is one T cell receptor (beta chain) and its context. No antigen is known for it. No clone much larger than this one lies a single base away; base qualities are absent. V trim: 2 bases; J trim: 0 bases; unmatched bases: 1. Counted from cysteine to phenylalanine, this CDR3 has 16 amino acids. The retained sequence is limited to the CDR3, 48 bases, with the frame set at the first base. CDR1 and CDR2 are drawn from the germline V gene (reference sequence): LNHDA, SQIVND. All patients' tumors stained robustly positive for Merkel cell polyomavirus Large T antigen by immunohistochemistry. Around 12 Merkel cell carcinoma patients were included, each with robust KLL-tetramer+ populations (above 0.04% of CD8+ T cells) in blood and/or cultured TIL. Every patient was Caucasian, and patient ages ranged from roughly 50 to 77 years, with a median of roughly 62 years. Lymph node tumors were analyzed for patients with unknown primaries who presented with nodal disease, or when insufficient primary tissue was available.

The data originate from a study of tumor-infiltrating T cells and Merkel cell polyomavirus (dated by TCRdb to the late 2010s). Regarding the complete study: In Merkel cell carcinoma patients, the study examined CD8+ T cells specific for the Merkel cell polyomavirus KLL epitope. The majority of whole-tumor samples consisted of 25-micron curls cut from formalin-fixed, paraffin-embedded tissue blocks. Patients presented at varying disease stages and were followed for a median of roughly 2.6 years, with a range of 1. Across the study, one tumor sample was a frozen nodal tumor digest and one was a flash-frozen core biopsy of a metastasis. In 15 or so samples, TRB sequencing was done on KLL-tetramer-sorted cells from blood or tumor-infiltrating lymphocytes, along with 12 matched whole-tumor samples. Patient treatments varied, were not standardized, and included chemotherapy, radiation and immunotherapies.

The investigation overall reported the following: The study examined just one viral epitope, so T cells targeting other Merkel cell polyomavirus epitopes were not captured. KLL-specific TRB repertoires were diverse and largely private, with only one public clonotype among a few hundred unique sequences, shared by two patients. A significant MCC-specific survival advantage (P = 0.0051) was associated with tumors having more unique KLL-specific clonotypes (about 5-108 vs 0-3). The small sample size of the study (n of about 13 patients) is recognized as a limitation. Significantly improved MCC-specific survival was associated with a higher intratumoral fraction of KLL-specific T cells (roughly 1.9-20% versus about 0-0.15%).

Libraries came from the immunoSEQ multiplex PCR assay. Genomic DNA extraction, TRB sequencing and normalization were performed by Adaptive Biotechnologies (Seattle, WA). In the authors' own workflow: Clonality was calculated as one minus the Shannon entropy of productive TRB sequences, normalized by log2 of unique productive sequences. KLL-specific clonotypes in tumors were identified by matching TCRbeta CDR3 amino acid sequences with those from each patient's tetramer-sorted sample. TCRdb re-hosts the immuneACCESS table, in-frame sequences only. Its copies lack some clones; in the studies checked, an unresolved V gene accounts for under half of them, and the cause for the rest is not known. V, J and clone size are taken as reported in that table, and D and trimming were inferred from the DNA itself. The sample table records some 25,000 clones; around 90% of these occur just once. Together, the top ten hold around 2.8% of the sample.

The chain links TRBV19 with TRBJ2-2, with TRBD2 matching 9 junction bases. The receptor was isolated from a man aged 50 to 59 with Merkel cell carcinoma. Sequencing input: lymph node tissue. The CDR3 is CASSIRLAANTGELFF. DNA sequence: TGTGCCAGTAGTATAAGACTAGCGGCGAACACCGGGGAGCTGTTTTTT.